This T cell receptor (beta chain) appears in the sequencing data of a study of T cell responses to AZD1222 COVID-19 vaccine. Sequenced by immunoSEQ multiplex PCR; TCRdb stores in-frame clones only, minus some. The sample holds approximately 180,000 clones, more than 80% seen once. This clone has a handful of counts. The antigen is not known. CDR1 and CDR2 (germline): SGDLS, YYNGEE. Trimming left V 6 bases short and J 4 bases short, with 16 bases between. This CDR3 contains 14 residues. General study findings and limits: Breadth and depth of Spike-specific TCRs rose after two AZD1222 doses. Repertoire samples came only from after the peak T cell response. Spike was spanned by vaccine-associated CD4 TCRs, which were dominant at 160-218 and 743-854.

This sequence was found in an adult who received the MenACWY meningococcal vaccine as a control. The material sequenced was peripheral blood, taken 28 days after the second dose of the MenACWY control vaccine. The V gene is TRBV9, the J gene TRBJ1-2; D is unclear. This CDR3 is CASTLGTLAYGYTF. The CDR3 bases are TGTGCCAGCACCCTCGGAACCTTGGCCTATGGCTACACCTTC.